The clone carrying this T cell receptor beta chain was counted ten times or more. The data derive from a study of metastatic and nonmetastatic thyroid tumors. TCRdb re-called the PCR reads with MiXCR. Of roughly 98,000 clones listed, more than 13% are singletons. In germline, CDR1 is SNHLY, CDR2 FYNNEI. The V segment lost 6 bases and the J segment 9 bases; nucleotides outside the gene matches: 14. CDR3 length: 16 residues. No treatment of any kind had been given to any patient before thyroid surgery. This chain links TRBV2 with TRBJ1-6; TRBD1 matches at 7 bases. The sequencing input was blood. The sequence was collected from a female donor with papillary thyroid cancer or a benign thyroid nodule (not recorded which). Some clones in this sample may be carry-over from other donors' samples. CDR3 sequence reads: CASSLTGSGFGSPLHF. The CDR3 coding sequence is TGTGCCAGCAGCCTGACAGGGAGCGGTTTTGGTTCACCCCTCCACTTT.